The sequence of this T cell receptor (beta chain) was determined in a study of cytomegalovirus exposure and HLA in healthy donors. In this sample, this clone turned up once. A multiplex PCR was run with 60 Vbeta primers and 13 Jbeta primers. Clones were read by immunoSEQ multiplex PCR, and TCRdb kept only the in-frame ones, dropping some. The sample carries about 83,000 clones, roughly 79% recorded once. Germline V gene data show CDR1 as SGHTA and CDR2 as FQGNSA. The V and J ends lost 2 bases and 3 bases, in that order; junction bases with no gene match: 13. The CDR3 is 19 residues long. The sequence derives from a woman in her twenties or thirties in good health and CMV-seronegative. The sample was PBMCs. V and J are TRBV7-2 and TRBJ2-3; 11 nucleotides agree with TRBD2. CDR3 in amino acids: CASSLTRLTSGSRTDTQYF. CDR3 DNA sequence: TGTGCCAGCAGCTTAACACGTCTAACTAGCGGGAGTAGAACAGATACGCAGTATTTT.